Detailed here is one T cell receptor beta chain. The antigen remains unidentified. The data belong to a study of graft-versus-host responses after intestinal transplantation. For the study at large: Recipients were given multivisceral, liver-intestinal, or isolated intestinal transplants.

Whole-study results and caveats: Association was observed between peak circulating GvH clone levels and early post-transplant HvG declines. Investigators detected GvH clones in recipient marrow, with some emerging earlier in ileum or blood. Patients with graft-donor T cell macrochimerism had high graft-versus-host to host-versus-graft clonal ratios in allografts.

The V and J ends lost 2 bases and 0 bases, in that order; junction bases with no gene match: 1. CDR1 MNHEY and CDR2 SVGAGI come from the germline V gene. This CDR3 has 15 amino acids. Profiling relied on immunoSEQ multiplex PCR, and the TCRdb table lists in-frame clones only, not all of them. Of tens of thousands of clones listed, approximately 94% are singletons. Sequencing was performed on unstimulated CD8+ T cells sorted from spleen or lymph node cells, taken before intestinal transplant. This chain uses TRBV6-5 with TRBJ2-1; 7 bases agree with TRBD2. This TCR was sampled from a human donor who received an intestinal transplant. CDR3 protein: CASSYERGSYNEQFF. CDR3 coding DNA: TGTGCCAGCAGTTACGAGCGGGGCTCCTACAATGAGCAGTTCTTC.